The T cell receptor beta chain described here comes from a study of T cell responses to AZD1222 COVID-19 vaccine. The repertoire was sequenced with immunoSEQ multiplex PCR; TCRdb's copy has only in-frame clones and lacks some. The repertoire holds roughly 80,000 clones, with roughly nine tenths as singletons. The germline gives CDR1 LGHNT, CDR2 FRNRAP. The V end lost 1 base, the J end lost 1 base, and 1 base lay between the germline ends. This CDR3 is built from 12 residues. The source is an adult who received the AZD1222 COVID-19 vaccine. The specimen comprised peripheral blood, sampled 28 days after the second AZD1222 dose. The chain links TRBV12-5 to TRBJ1-1, with D hard to call. CDR3 in amino acids: CASGLGNTEAFF. As DNA, the CDR3 is TGTGCTAGTGGTTTGGGGAACACTGAAGCTTTCTTT. Based on the CDR3 plus reference TRBV12-5 and TRBJ1-1, the full variable domain is DARVTQTPRHKVTEMGQEVTMRCQPILGHNTVFWYRQTMMQGLELLAYFRNRAPLDDSGMPKDRFSAEMPDATLATLKIQPSEPRDSAVYFCASGLGNTEAFFGQGTRLTVV.